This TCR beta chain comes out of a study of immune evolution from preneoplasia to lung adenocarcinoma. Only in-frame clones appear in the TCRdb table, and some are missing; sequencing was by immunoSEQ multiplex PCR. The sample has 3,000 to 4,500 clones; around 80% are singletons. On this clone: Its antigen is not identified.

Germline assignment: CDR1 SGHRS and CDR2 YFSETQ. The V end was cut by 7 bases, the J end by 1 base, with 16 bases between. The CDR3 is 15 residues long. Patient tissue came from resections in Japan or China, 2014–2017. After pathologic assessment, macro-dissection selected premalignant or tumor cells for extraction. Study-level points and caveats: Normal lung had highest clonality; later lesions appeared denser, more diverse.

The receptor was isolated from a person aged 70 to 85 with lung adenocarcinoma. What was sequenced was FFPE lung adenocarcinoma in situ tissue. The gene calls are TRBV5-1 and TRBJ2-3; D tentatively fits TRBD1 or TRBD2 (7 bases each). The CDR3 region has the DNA TGCGCCAGCCGGGGGAGGGGGCGCGGCACAGATACGCAGTATTTT. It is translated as CASRGRGRGTDTQYF.